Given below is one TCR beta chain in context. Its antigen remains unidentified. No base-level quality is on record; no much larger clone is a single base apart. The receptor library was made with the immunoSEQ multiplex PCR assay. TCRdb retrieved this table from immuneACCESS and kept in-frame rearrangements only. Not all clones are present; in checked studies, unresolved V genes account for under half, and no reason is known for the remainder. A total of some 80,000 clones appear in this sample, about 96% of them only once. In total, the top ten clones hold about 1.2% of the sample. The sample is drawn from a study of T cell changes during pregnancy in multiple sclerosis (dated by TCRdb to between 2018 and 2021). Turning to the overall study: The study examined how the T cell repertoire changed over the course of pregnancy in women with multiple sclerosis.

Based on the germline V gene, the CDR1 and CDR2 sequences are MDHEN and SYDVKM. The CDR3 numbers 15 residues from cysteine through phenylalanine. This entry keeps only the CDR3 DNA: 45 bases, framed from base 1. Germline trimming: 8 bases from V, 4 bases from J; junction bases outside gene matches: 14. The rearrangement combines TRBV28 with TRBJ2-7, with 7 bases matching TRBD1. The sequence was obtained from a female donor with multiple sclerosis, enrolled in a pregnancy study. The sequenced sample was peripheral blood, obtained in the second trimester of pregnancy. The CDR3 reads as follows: CASGPSGTADYEQYF. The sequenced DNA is TGTGCCAGCGGTCCGTCCGGGACAGCTGATTACGAGCAGTACTTC.